These 26 T cell receptor beta chains originate from one sample sequenced in a study of T cell responses to AZD1222 COVID-19 vaccine (dated by TCRdb to the early 2020s). Read against the paper, the sample's time point label means: baseline before first vaccination. Library preparation was by the immunoSEQ multiplex PCR assay. TCRdb took over this immuneACCESS table, retaining in-frame rearrangements with V and J assigned. Such tables are incomplete; in checked studies, under half of the missing clones stem from an unresolved V gene, and the remainder is unexplained. This sample comprises around 91,000 clones, roughly 84% of them detected only once. The ten largest clones add up to under 25% of the sample. This material consisted of peripheral blood, taken on day 0 of AZD1222 vaccination. These receptor sequences come from an adult in good health.

A note on this clone: A junction boundary mismatches the germline segment, possibly from a read error. The chain uses TRBV6-2 or TRBV6-3 and TRBJ1-1, with D unclear. This CDR3 contains 12 residues. Germline V gives CDR1 MNHEY, CDR2 SVGEGT. Here the CDR3 reads CASSYGTPEAFF. CDR3 DNA: TGTGCCAGCAGTTACGGTACCCCTGAGGCTTTCTTT.

This chain joins TRBV19 and TRBJ1-2; D uncertain. The V and J ends lost 6 bases and 5 bases respectively, with 7 bases between them. Germline values: CDR1 LNHDA, CDR2 SQIVND (reference sequence). The CDR3 extends over 11 amino acids. The CDR3 nucleotides read TGTGCCAGTAGCGACGGATATGGCTACACCTTC. This gives the protein CASSDGYGYTF.

This clone was detected a few times. This chain links TRBV12-3 or TRBV12-4 with TRBJ2-5; D remains unclear. This CDR3 contains 13 residues. V lost 4 bases and J lost 2, with 8 bases in between. CDR3 loop: CASSSTAQETQYF. CDR3 DNA: TGTGCCAGCAGTTCTACAGCACAAGAGACCCAGTACTTC.

The chain has TRBV20-1 and TRBJ1-5; 12 bases match TRBD1. Per the germline V gene, CDR1 is DFQATT and CDR2 is SNEGSKA (reference sequence). CDR3 length: 18 amino acids. The J segment lost 1 base and the V segment lost 3 bases, leaving 10 bases of the junction unmatched. The DNA for the CDR3 is TGCAGTGCTAGTATAGGGACAGGGGGCGCCGGGAGCAATCAGCCCCAGCATTTT. Translating gives CSASIGTGGAGSNQPQHF.

This chain joins TRBV7-2 and TRBJ2-1; no clear D gene. Trimming stripped 5 bases from V and 8 bases from J, with 7 bases between. The germline V gene has CDR1 SGHTA and CDR2 FQGNSA. CDR3 size: 11 residues. CDR3 bases: TGTGCCAGCAGCCAACGCTATGAGCAGTTCTTC. It translates to CASSQRYEQFF. The full variable domain, with the rest looked up from reference TRBV7-2 and TRBJ2-1, is GAGVSQSPSNKVTEKGKDVELRCDPISGHTALYWYRQSLGQGLEFLIYFQGNSAPDKSGLPSDRFSAERTGGSVSTLTIQRTQQEDSAVYLCASSQRYEQFFGPGTRLTVL.

The count of this clone is one. The chain uses TRBV19 and TRBJ2-7; 12 bases match TRBD2. The trim removed 8 bases at V and 4 bases at J, leaving 15 bases unmatched. Looked up from germline, CDR1 is LNHDA and CDR2 is SQIVND (reference sequence). This CDR3 spans 17 amino acids. The CDR3 nucleotides are TGTGCCAGTCGGGGCAGACGGACACTAGCGGGAGGTTACGAGCAGTACTTC. Translation gives CASRGRRTLAGGYEQYF.

The chain uses TRBV7-2 and TRBJ2-7, with 11 nucleotides matching TRBD2. The CDR3 totals 16 residues. The germline V gene has CDR1 SGHTA and CDR2 FQGNSA. V was clipped by 0 bases and J by 3 bases; unmatched bases: 4. As DNA, the CDR3 is TGTGCCAGCAGCTTAGCCGGGACTAGCGGACACTACGAGCAGTACTTC. Amino acids: CASSLAGTSGHYEQYF.

The chain links TRBV4-3 to TRBJ1-2, with 7 bases fitting TRBD1. The CDR3 runs 16 residues. V was pared by 0 bases and J by 6 bases, with 10 bases of the junction left unmatched. Germline V gives CDR1 LGHNA, CDR2 YSLEER. The CDR3 DNA is TGCGCCAGCAGCCAAGACCTCCTACAGGGGCGAAATGGCTACACCTTC. Protein product: CASSQDLLQGRNGYTF.

Here the CDR3 DNA reads TGTGCCAGTAGTCCCCTTGGGACGGCTAATCGGCAGCCCCAGCATTTT. Its translation is CASSPLGTANRQPQHF. The V gene is TRBV19, the J gene TRBJ1-5; a possible D gene is TRBD1 (5 bases). CDR3 length equals 16 residues. CDR1 and CDR2 from the germline V gene are LNHDA and SQIVND (reference sequence). V shed 5 bases and J shed 7 bases, with 21 bases lying between them.

This clone is medium-sized (0.01 to 0.1%) within its sample. The chain employs TRBV12-3 or TRBV12-4 and TRBJ1-2; no clear D. CDR3 length equals 13 residues. V dropped 2 bases and J dropped 11 bases, with 15 bases sitting between them. The CDR3 coding sequence is TGTGCCAGCAGTTTACGGGGATGGAGAGGGTACACCTTC. Protein product: CASSLRGWRGYTF.

V is TRBV7-2 and J is TRBJ1-3; D is possibly TRBD1 (6 bases). CDR1 and CDR2 (germline): SGHTA, FQGNSA. The CDR3 consists of 15 residues. Trimming removed 2 bases from V and 3 bases from J, with 11 bases in between. As DNA, the CDR3 is TGTGCCAGCAGCTTAATGGGGGCGTATGGAAACACCATATATTTT. It encodes CASSLMGAYGNTIYF.

The genes are TRBV4-1 and TRBJ2-4; maybe TRBD2 (5 bases). Deletions cut 1 base from V and 7 bases from J, with 8 bases between. CDR1 is MGHRA and CDR2 is YSYEKL in the germline V gene. The length of the CDR3 is 13 residues. The CDR3 reads CASSQVRGNIQYF. The CDR3, as DNA: TGCGCCAGCAGCCAAGTCCGGGGTAACATTCAGTACTTC.

J is TRBJ1-1 and V is TRBV4-1; D ambiguous. The CDR3 has 14 residues. V was shortened by 2 bases and J by 1 base, with 8 bases between the two germline ends. Looked up from germline, CDR1 is MGHRA and CDR2 is YSYEKL. The CDR3 bases are TGCGCCAGCAGCCAAAGAAGAGGGAACACTGAAGCTTTCTTT. Translated, it gives CASSQRRGNTEAFF.

The rearrangement links TRBV19 to TRBJ1-5, with TRBD1 matching over 9 bases. The length of the CDR3 is 13 residues. CDR1 and CDR2 from the germline V gene are LNHDA and SQIVND (reference sequence). Germline trimming cut 4 bases from V and 7 bases from J; bases unmatched to any gene: 2. The CDR3 loop is CASSKQGAQPQHF. Here the CDR3 DNA reads TGTGCCAGTAGTAAACAGGGGGCACAGCCCCAGCATTTT.

V gene TRBV7-3 combines with J gene TRBJ2-1, with no clear D. The CDR3 contains 13 residues. Germline V lookup: CDR1 SGHTA, CDR2 FQGTGA. Trimming removed 2 bases at V and 10 bases at J, with 12 bases between. CDR3: CASSLFTTQEQFF. The CDR3 DNA reads as TGTGCCAGCAGCTTATTTACTACCCAGGAGCAGTTCTTC.

The chain combines TRBV2 with TRBJ1-4, with D perhaps matching TRBD1 (6 bases). Germline CDR1 and CDR2: SNHLY and FYNNEI. Trimming removed 1 base at V and 4 bases at J, with 16 bases between. The CDR3 sequence is 17 residues long. CDR3 DNA: TGTGCCAGCAGTGAAGTTGGGACACCGTCATTTAATGAAAAACTGTTTTTT. Translation gives CASSEVGTPSFNEKLFF.

V is TRBV19 and J is TRBJ2-7, with D perhaps matching TRBD1 or TRBD2 (5 bases each). The ends were cut back, 5 bases at V and 5 bases at J, with 19 bases in the middle. The CDR3 is made up of 15 amino acids. CDR1 is LNHDA and CDR2 is SQIVND in the germline V gene (reference sequence). The CDR3 nucleotides are TGTGCCAGTAGTCATCGGGGCGCCCGAGGAGACGAGCAGTACTTC. It codes for CASSHRGARGDEQYF.

The chain links TRBV24-1 to TRBJ2-3; no clear D gene. V lost 4 bases to trimming and J lost 6 bases, with 4 bases between them. Germline lookup yields CDR1 KGHDR and CDR2 SFDVKD. This CDR3 has 11 residues. In nucleotides, the CDR3 is TGTGCCACCAGTGAAGTTGATACGCAGTATTTT. Amino acids: CATSEVDTQYF.

This chain links TRBV4-1 with TRBJ2-5; D gene uncertain. CDR3 length equals 13 residues. V lost 3 bases and J lost 5, with 10 bases in between. The germline V gene has CDR1 MGHRA and CDR2 YSYEKL. The CDR3 protein is CASSQILRETQYF. The CDR3, as DNA: TGCGCCAGCAGCCAGATCCTACGGGAGACCCAGTACTTC.

The rearrangement uses TRBV6-5 and TRBJ1-4, with a tentative D call TRBD1 (6 bases). CDR3 length: 15 residues. V lost 5 bases and J lost 0, with 10 bases in between. From germline, CDR1 is MNHEY and CDR2 SVGAGI. The CDR3, as DNA: TGTGCCAGCAGTCAAACAGGGACAACTAATGAAAAACTGTTTTTT. Translation gives CASSQTGTTNEKLFF.

This sequence joins TRBV2 and TRBJ1-2; 7 positions agree with TRBD1. CDR3 length: 14 residues. Germline loops: CDR1 SNHLY, CDR2 FYNNEI. J lost 3 bases, V lost 0 bases, and 1 base had no gene match. Here the CDR3 DNA reads TGTGCCAGCAGTGAAGCGAGGGGGCACTATGGCTACACCTTC. Encoded protein: CASSEARGHYGYTF.

V usage is TRBV2 and J usage is TRBJ1-4; TRBD1 matches at 7 bases. The CDR3 length is 13 residues. The V gene end was trimmed by 6 bases and the J gene end by 6 bases; junction bases not matched to a gene: 4. CDR1 is SNHLY, CDR2 FYNNEI, per germline. CDR3 protein: CASSGDRDEKLFF. CDR3 nucleotides: TGTGCCAGCAGCGGCGACAGGGATGAAAAACTGTTTTTT.

The rearrangement joins TRBV7-9 to TRBJ1-1; D possibly corresponds to TRBD1 (5 bases). The CDR3 has 13 residues. Germline V gives CDR1 SEHNR, CDR2 FQNEAQ (reference sequence). The germline V and J ends were trimmed by 2 bases and 5 bases, with 9 bases remaining between them. CDR3 bases: TGTGCCAGCAGCTTACTTGGGGGAACTGAAGCTTTCTTT. Its translation is CASSLLGGTEAFF.

The V and J genes are TRBV10-3 and TRBJ1-5; a weak D match, TRBD1 (6 bases). Germline-derived CDR1 and CDR2 are ENHRY and SYGVKD. The CDR3 runs to 13 residues. Trimming removed 6 bases at V and 7 bases at J, with 13 bases between. This CDR3 reads CAISPRGGQPQHF. The CDR3 DNA follows: TGTGCCATCAGCCCCAGGGGAGGACAGCCCCAGCATTTT.

This clone was picked up a small number of times. V gene TRBV5-1 combines with J gene TRBJ2-5; 7 bases are a match to TRBD1. Germline values: CDR1 SGHRS, CDR2 YFSETQ. This CDR3 spans 14 amino acids. V dropped 2 bases and J dropped 5; count of bases not matched to a gene: 6. CDR3 nucleotide sequence: TGCGCCAGCAGCTTACAGGGGACCAAGGAGACCCAGTACTTC. It is translated as CASSLQGTKETQYF.

This clone was counted a single time. The DNA for the CDR3 is TGTGCCAGCAGCTTAGATTCACACAGGGTATTCTACGAGCAGTACTTC. It encodes CASSLDSHRVFYEQYF. This chain links TRBV11-3 with TRBJ2-7; the D gene is possibly TRBD1 (6 bases). Germline V gives CDR1 SGHNT, CDR2 YENEEA. This CDR3 has 16 amino acids. V shed 0 bases and J shed 3 bases, with 15 bases lying between them.